The T cell receptor (beta chain) described here comes from a study of blood T cell repertoires in COVID-19. Study in general: Some COVID-19 samples were acute and others convalescent; all came from the United States, Italy and Spain. PBMCs, B-cell-depleted T cells, or T cells provided the cDNA or gDNA that made up the material.

The CDR3 totals 14 residues. The V gene's germline CDR1 is SGHTA and CDR2 FQGTGA. V trimming: 4 bases; J trimming: 9 bases; junction bases outside the gene matches: 3. Source study methods: The assay estimated nucleated cells by amplifying reference gene primers. TCRdb's copy holds only in-frame clones and misses some; the assay was immunoSEQ multiplex PCR. For V, J and clone size, that table is used; D and trimming come from the DNA. The data show some 230,000 clones, approximately 84% seen once. The rearrangement links TRBV7-3 to TRBJ2-3, with 14 nucleotides matching TRBD2. Specimen: peripheral blood. The TCR originated in a man aged 40-49 years with acute or convalescent COVID-19. The CDR3 reads CASSSGLAGGTQYF. The CDR3 nucleotides are TGTGCCAGCAGCTCCGGACTAGCGGGGGGCACGCAGTATTTT.